The 10 T cell receptor beta chains given below trace back to one sample, sequenced in a study of CD8 T cells in ankylosing spondylitis (dated 2017 in TCRdb). Library method: 5' RACE. Sequencing was performed on an Illumina HiSeq 2500. TCRdb reran the public reads through fastp at Q25 and MiXCR, keeping productive beta chains. Rows merge per CDR3 protein into single entries with the most common DNA and genes. Across this sample there are some 840,000 distinct CDR3 sequences, with about an eighth seen only once. 0.51% of the sample comes from the top ten. Points the paper makes about the study in general: A TCR beta motif of several highly homologous amino acid variants appeared characteristic of blood from ankylosing spondylitis patients.

For these receptors, no antigen is known. The sequenced material came from blood, either unsorted or a sorted T cell fraction (not recorded which). Every receptor here comes from a male donor with ankylosing spondylitis.

This rearrangement joins TRBV5-1 to TRBJ2-3; TRBD1 agrees at 9 bases. Trimming removed 5 bases from V and 3 bases from J; junction bases left unmatched: 4. The CDR3 is 14 amino acids. CDR1 is SGHRS, CDR2 YFSETQ, per germline. CDR3 bases: TGCGCCAGCAGAATAGGACAGGGGACAGATACGCAGTATTTT. Translated: CASRIGQGTDTQYF.

In this sample, this clonotype turned up a few times. This chain joins TRBV5-5 and TRBJ2-7, with 7 bases identical to TRBD2. The CDR3 is 15 amino acids. The V segment lost 4 bases and the J segment 0 bases; nucleotides outside the gene matches: 7. Germline CDR1 reads SGHKS; CDR2 reads YYEKEE (reference sequence). CDR3 loop: CASSPLAPLSYEQYF. The CDR3 DNA reads TGTGCCAGCAGCCCACTAGCGCCTCTCTCCTACGAGCAGTACTTC.

This clonotype was detected a few times. CDR3 bases: TGTGCCAGCACTCGAACCCAACAGGGAACTGAAGCTTTCTTT. Protein: CASTRTQQGTEAFF. The gene calls are TRBV3-1 and TRBJ1-1, with D possibly being TRBD1 (6 bases). CDR1 is LGHDT and CDR2 is YNNKEL in the germline V gene (reference sequence). V lost 7 bases, J lost 5 bases, and 17 bases lay in between. The length of the CDR3 is 14 residues.

V is TRBV20-1 and J is TRBJ2-5; 11 bases map to TRBD2. V lost 0 bases and J lost 5; bases outside the gene matches: 8. The CDR3 covers 16 residues. Germline lookup yields CDR1 DFQATT and CDR2 SNEGSKA (reference sequence). The CDR3 bases are TGCAGTGCTAGAGATCAGACTAGCGGGGACGGGGAGACCCAGTACTTC. Protein: CSARDQTSGDGETQYF.

In its sample, this clonotype was seen a few times. The chain employs TRBV4-3 and TRBJ1-4, with 10 nucleotides matching TRBD1. V lost 5 bases to trimming and J lost 8 bases; unmatched junction nucleotides: 5. The CDR3 runs 14 residues. Germline CDR1 and CDR2: LGHNA and YSLEER. The CDR3 spells CASSGDRGNEKLFF. In DNA form, the CDR3 reads TGCGCCAGCAGCGGGGACAGGGGAAACGAAAAACTGTTTTTT.

In this sample, this clonotype turned up many times. The chain has TRBV10-3 and TRBJ2-1, with D perhaps given as TRBD1 or TRBD2 (5 bases each). The CDR3 is made up of 13 amino acids. In germline, CDR1 is ENHRY, CDR2 SYGVKD. The V and J ends lost 10 bases and 6 bases respectively, with 16 bases between them. For the CDR3, the DNA is TGTGCCACCGGGACGGAGGAGAGCAATGAGCAGTTCTTC. It codes for CATGTEESNEQFF.

This clonotype was picked up a small number of times. The gene calls are TRBV6-2 or TRBV6-3 and TRBJ1-1, with D uncertain. Trimming left V 2 bases short and J 4 bases short, with 8 bases between. Germline assignment: CDR1 MNHEY and CDR2 SVGEGT. The CDR3 extends over 13 amino acids. CDR3 amino acids: CASSYRWATEAFF. The CDR3 nucleotides read TGTGCCAGCAGTTACAGGTGGGCCACTGAAGCTTTCTTT.

The chain uses TRBV12-3 or TRBV12-4 and TRBJ1-5; D perhaps matches TRBD1 (6 bases). The CDR3 contains 14 residues. Trimming stripped 5 bases from V and 3 bases from J, with 11 bases between. CDR3 sequence reads: CASSRTAINQPQHF. CDR3 sequence (DNA): TGTGCCAGCAGTCGGACAGCGATCAATCAGCCCCAGCATTTT.

This clonotype appeared a few times. V gene TRBV7-9 combines with J gene TRBJ1-2; D is undetermined. V gave up 3 bases and J gave up 8 bases, with 16 bases separating them. The V gene's germline CDR1 is SEHNR and CDR2 FQNEAQ (reference sequence). The CDR3 is 14 residues long. For the CDR3, the DNA is TGTGCCAGCAGCTTGATGGGCGGAGTGTTGGGCTACACCTTC. Its translation is CASSLMGGVLGYTF.

This clonotype was seen at least ten times. This rearrangement joins TRBV4-3 to TRBJ2-5; 7 bases agree with TRBD2. Germline V gives CDR1 LGHNA, CDR2 YSLEER. There are 17 residues in the CDR3. Trimming at V came to 0 bases and at J to 0 bases, leaving 7 bases not matched to a gene. The CDR3 DNA is TGCGCCAGCAGCCAAGATTTGGCTAGCGGTTACCAAGAGACCCAGTACTTC. It codes for CASSQDLASGYQETQYF.